A selection of T cell receptor beta chains follows, all from one sample in a study of cytomegalovirus exposure and HLA in healthy donors. TCRdb's table, derived via immunoSEQ multiplex PCR, lists solely in-frame clones and lacks some. Of around 150,000 clones in the sample, 70% to 85% were seen once. Sequences were obtained from PBMCs. The receptors here all came from a man in his fifties in good health and CMV-seropositive. Each CDR3 is given with its conserved first and last residue. A D gene is named only where the DNA matches it firmly. Not every row has a clone size; where given, it reads once, few, many or a size class.

>NA|NA|TRBJ1-2|TRBV7-2
TGTGCCAGCAGCCCCCCGGGCTATGGCTACACCTTC
CASSPPGYGYTF
>NA|NA|TRBJ2-7|TRBV5-6
TGTGCCAGCAGCTTGTTATTGGACAGCCCCCATAATAGATACGAGCAGTACTTC
CASSLLLDSPHNRYEQYF
>NA|NA|TRBJ2-5|TRBV9
TGTGCCAGCAGCGCTACACAGGGGAGGCAAGAGACCCAGTACTTC
CASSATQGRQETQYF
>NA|TRBD1|TRBJ1-2|TRBV7-2
TGTGCCAGCAGCCTGGGACAGAACTATGGCTACACCTTC
CASSLGQNYGYTF
>NA|NA|TRBJ1-2|TRBV20-1
TGCAGTGCTACACCGGAGGATGGCTACACCTTC
CSATPEDGYTF
>NA|NA|TRBJ2-5|TRBV7-6
TGTGCCACCTCGTTTGCCAGAAAAGAGACCCAGTACTTC
CATSFARKETQYF
>NA|TRBD2|TRBJ2-3|TRBV7-9
TGTGCCAGCAGCTCCGGACTAGCGGGGGGCACAGATACGCAGTATTTT
CASSSGLAGGTDTQYF
>once|TRBD1|TRBJ1-3|TRBV9
TGTGCCAGCAGCCTCCCCCGGGACAGCTCTGGAAACACCATATATTTT
CASSLPRDSSGNTIYF
>NA|NA|TRBJ1-1|TRBV6-6
TGTGCCAGCAGGCTAGGGGGGGGGAATGGTGAAGCTTTCTTT
CASRLGGGNGEAFF
>few|NA|TRBJ1-5|TRBV2
TGTGCCAGCAGTGAAGGGGGGGGGATCAATCAGCCCCAGCATTTT
CASSEGGGINQPQHF
>NA|NA|TRBJ2-7|TRBV30
TGTGCCTGGAGTGTACAAGGGAGATACGAGCAGTACTTC
CAWSVQGRYEQYF
>NA|NA|TRBJ2-6|TRBV14
TGTGCCAGCAGCCGACTAGTCTCGGCCAACGTCCTGACTTTC
CASSRLVSANVLTF
>NA|TRBD1|TRBJ1-5|TRBV9
TGTGCCAGCACCGCCGGGACAGGGCGGGATCAGCCCCAGCATTTT
CASTAGTGRDQPQHF
>NA|NA|TRBJ2-7|TRBV6-5
TGTGCCAGCAGTCCTCTGGCCAGTATCTCCTACGAGCAGTACTTC
CASSPLASISYEQYF
>NA|TRBD1|TRBJ2-1|TRBV7-3
TGTGCCAGCAGCTCACAGGGGTTTGAGCAGTTCTTC
CASSSQGFEQFF
>NA|TRBD1|TRBJ1-3|TRBV9
TGTGCCAGCAGCCCCAGACAGGGGGCGTATGGAAACACCATATATTTT
CASSPRQGAYGNTIYF
>NA|TRBD2|TRBJ2-1|TRBV10-3
TGTGCCATCAGTGAGTTCCTACGTTCCAGCGGGGCCGCCCGGGCCTACAATGAGCAGTTCTTC
CAISEFLRSSGAARAYNEQFF
>NA|TRBD2|TRBJ2-3|TRBV27
TGTGCCAGCAGTTTATCGTTTAGCGGGGGTTACTCCACAGATACGCAGTATTTT
CASSLSFSGGYSTDTQYF
>NA|NA|TRBJ2-7|TRBV4-1
TGCGCCAGCAGCCTCTTTCCGGGACTCGGTCCCTACGAGCAGTACTTC
CASSLFPGLGPYEQYF
>NA|TRBD1|TRBJ2-5|TRBV5-1
TGCGCCAGCAGCTTGGCAGCAGGGGGCGGGGAGACCCAGTACTTC
CASSLAAGGGETQYF
>NA|NA|TRBJ1-1|TRBV7-9
TGTGCCAGCAGCTCACTGACAGGGAACACTGAAGCTTTCTTT
CASSSLTGNTEAFF